These 30 T cell receptor beta chains were sequenced from one sample in a study of shared clonotypes between healthy human individuals. Profiled with immunoSEQ multiplex PCR; TCRdb holds only in-frame clones, not every one. Among approximately 720,000 clones listed, around 72% were seen once. The specimen was memory CD4+ T cells sorted from blood. As to subset: CD45RA-negative fraction. These receptors were taken from a woman in her thirties in good health.

This clone came up a few times. The chain's CDR3 is CASTILQGQPQHF. In DNA, the CDR3 is TGCGCCAGCACTATACTACAGGGCCAGCCCCAGCATTTT. The genes are TRBV10-2 and TRBJ1-5; TRBD1 might be the D (6 bases). The CDR3 extends over 13 amino acids. Germline CDR1 and CDR2: WSHSY and SAAADI. Trimming took off 7 bases at V and 7 bases at J, with 14 bases between the two ends.

This chain links TRBV18 with TRBJ2-1; no clear D. Per germline, CDR1 KGHSH and CDR2 LQKENI. The CDR3 has 12 residues. Trimming shortened V by 2 bases and J by 8 bases, and 7 bases separated the two germline ends. The CDR3 coding sequence is TGTGCCAGCTCACCATTCAACGATGAGCAGTTCTTC. Amino acids: CASSPFNDEQFF.

CDR3 loop: CASSQPGQAGNTIYF. In DNA form, the CDR3 reads TGTGCCAGCAGCCAACCGGGACAGGCCGGAAACACCATATATTTT. The chain couples TRBV4-2 to TRBJ1-3; 8 nucleotides align to TRBD1. Germline V gene data show CDR1 as LGHNA and CDR2 as YNFKEQ. J gave up 4 bases and V 2 bases, and 4 bases lay outside the gene matches. There are 15 residues in the CDR3.

The rearrangement uses TRBV27 and TRBJ2-1; maybe TRBD1 (7 bases). The germline gives CDR1 MNHEY, CDR2 SMNVEV (reference sequence). V gave up 0 bases and J gave up 5 bases, with 14 bases separating them. The CDR3 has 16 amino acids. The CDR3 protein is CASSLSPGGRNNEQFF. CDR3 coding DNA: TGTGCCAGCAGTTTATCGCCAGGGGGGAGGAACAATGAGCAGTTCTTC.

As regards this clone: A read error may be the cause here, since a much bigger clone is one base away. Other DNA sequences in the same sample also yield this CDR3. This sequence joins TRBV27 and TRBJ2-7; 8 nucleotides align to TRBD1. The germline V gene encodes CDR1 MNHEY and CDR2 SMNVEV (reference sequence). The CDR3 has 14 residues. The J segment lost 2 bases and the V segment lost 6 bases, leaving 6 bases of the junction unmatched. In DNA, the CDR3 is TGTGCCAGCAGCTTCGGACAGGGACCCTACGAGCAGTACTTC. It yields the protein CASSFGQGPYEQYF.

The CDR3 loop reads CASSIMSGHSVFF. The CDR3 coding sequence is TGTGCCAGTAGTATAATGTCTGGGCACAGTGTATTTTTT. J is TRBJ1-4 and V is TRBV19, with D unclear. V lost 2 bases and J 17 bases, leaving 18 bases between the germline ends. The CDR3 contains 13 residues. Germline CDR1 reads LNHDA; CDR2 reads SQIVND (reference sequence). Full variable domain (outside the CDR3, taken from reference TRBV19 and TRBJ1-4): DGGITQSPKYLFRKEGQNVTLSCEQNLNHDAMYWYRQDPGQGLRLIYYSQIVNDFQKGDIAEGYSVSREKKESFPLTVTSAQKNPTAFYLCASSIMSGHSVFFGSGTQLSVL.

This sequence joins TRBV7-9 and TRBJ1-4; 8 bases line up with TRBD1. Germline CDR1 reads SEHNR; CDR2 reads FQNEAQ (reference sequence). V shed 5 bases and J 7 bases; nucleotides not matched to a gene: 9. This CDR3 is 15 amino acids long. The CDR3 DNA follows: TGTGCCAGCAGCCAAGCAGGGGGCGCGGGTGAAAAACTGTTTTTT. Its translation: CASSQAGGAGEKLFF.

The rearrangement links TRBV9 to TRBJ2-1; 8 bases match TRBD2. The junction had 11 bases not matched to a gene; V was cut back by 0 bases and J by 9 bases. Germline loops: CDR1 SGDLS, CDR2 YYNGEE. CDR3 length: 16 amino acids. The CDR3 reads CASSVVVREDNSEQFF. The CDR3 DNA reads TGTGCCAGCAGCGTAGTGGTGCGGGAGGATAATAGTGAGCAGTTCTTC.

This clone was observed many times. This chain uses TRBV5-1 with TRBJ1-1; D is uncertain. Per the germline V gene, CDR1 is SGHRS and CDR2 is YFSETQ. The CDR3 extends over 13 amino acids. The ends were cut back, 3 bases at V and 2 bases at J, with 8 bases in the middle. The CDR3 nucleotides read TGCGCCAGCAGCTCGTCGCCCAACACTGAAGCTTTCTTT. Encoded protein: CASSSSPNTEAFF.

V and J are TRBV30 and TRBJ1-1, with D hard to call. The germline V gene encodes CDR1 GTSNPN and CDR2 SVGIG (reference sequence). V was pared by 7 bases and J by 1 base, with 10 bases between. CDR3 length: 12 residues. The CDR3 DNA reads as TGTGCCTCGACATTTACGAACACTGAAGCTTTCTTT. The encoded protein is CASTFTNTEAFF.

The chain uses TRBV1 and TRBJ1-1. TRBV1 is flagged as a pseudogene. The CDR3 extends over 16 amino acids. The CDR3 sequence: CTSSQVLALGSKGAFF. The CDR3 DNA reads as TGCACCAGCAGCCAAGTTCTAGCTTTGGGCTCCAAGGGAGCTTTCTTT.

The chain recombines TRBV11-2 with TRBJ2-7; D gene uncertain. In germline, CDR1 is SGHAT, CDR2 FQNNGV. V shed 1 base and J shed 2 bases, with 9 bases lying between them. The CDR3 totals 14 residues. CDR3 nucleotides: TGTGCCAGCAGCTTAGTGGGTGTTACCTACGAGCAGTACTTC. Translating gives CASSLVGVTYEQYF. Filled out from reference TRBV11-2 and TRBJ2-7, the complete variable domain reads EAGVAQSPRYKIIEKRQSVAFWCNPISGHATLYWYQQILGQGPKLLIQFQNNGVVDDSQLPKDRFSAERLKGVDSTLKIQPAKLEDSAVYLCASSLVGVTYEQYFGPGTRLTVT.

This clone has just a few counts. The rearrangement uses TRBV7-2 and TRBJ1-2; 9 bases are shared with TRBD1. The ends lost 5 bases at V and 7 bases at J; junction bases unmatched: 8. The CDR3 loop spans 14 amino acids. The germline V gene encodes CDR1 SGHTA and CDR2 FQGNSA. This chain's CDR3 is CASSEQGALGGYTF. The CDR3 DNA sequence: TGTGCCAGCAGCGAACAGGGGGCCCTGGGTGGCTACACCTTC.

The rearrangement uses TRBV16 and TRBJ2-1; D perhaps matches TRBD1 (6 bases). The length of the CDR3 is 17 residues. V was trimmed by 4 bases and J by 10 bases, leaving 26 bases between them. CDR1 and CDR2 (germline): KGHSY, FQNENV. The CDR3 is CASSPEAGDTSRAEQFF. The CDR3 DNA reads as TGTGCCAGCAGCCCCGAAGCCGGGGACACAAGCCGGGCGGAGCAGTTCTTC.

This clone has a single count. The genes are TRBV6-1 and TRBJ1-2; TRBD1 agrees at 12 bases. V gave up 6 bases and J gave up 6 bases; unmatched junction bases: 8. The CDR3 is 15 amino acids. Germline values: CDR1 MNHNS, CDR2 SASEGT. The CDR3 coding sequence is TGTGCCAGCAGCGGGACAGGGGGCTTAGGGCATGGCTACACCTTC. This encodes CASSGTGGLGHGYTF.

This chain joins TRBV11-1 and TRBJ2-7; 9 bases align to TRBD1. Germline trimming cut 6 bases from V and 4 bases from J; bases unmatched to any gene: 10. Germline CDR1 and CDR2: SGHAT and FQDESV (reference sequence). This CDR3 is 15 amino acids long. CDR3 sequence (DNA): TGTGCCAGCAGTCCAACAGGGGGCGCGTTATACGAGCAGTACTTC. This translates into CASSPTGGALYEQYF. Full variable domain (outside the CDR3, taken from reference TRBV11-1 and TRBJ2-7): EAEVAQSPRYKITEKSQAVAFWCDPISGHATLYWYRQILGQGPELLVQFQDESVVDDSQLPKDRFSAERLKGVDSTLKIQPAELGDSAMYLCASSPTGGALYEQYFGPGTRLTVT.

This sequence joins TRBV30 and TRBJ1-4; 7 bases align to TRBD1. The V gene's germline CDR1 is GTSNPN and CDR2 SVGIG (reference sequence). The ends lost 8 bases at V and 6 bases at J; junction bases unmatched: 6. CDR3 size: 12 residues. CDR3 loop: CAGNTGDEKLFF. As DNA, the CDR3 is TGTGCCGGGAATACAGGGGATGAAAAACTGTTTTTT.

This clone was seen a handful of times. J is TRBJ1-5 and V is TRBV5-8; D is unclear. CDR1 and CDR2 from the germline V gene are SGHTS and YDEGEE. CDR3 length equals 15 residues. V gave up 0 bases and J gave up 5 bases, with 12 bases separating them. The CDR3 DNA reads as TGTGCCAGCAGCTTGGGAGGACCTGGCGATCAGCCCCAGCATTTT. Its protein is CASSLGGPGDQPQHF.

This CDR3 is CASSERLNTGELFF. The CDR3 bases are TGTGCCAGCAGTGAACGGCTGAACACCGGGGAGCTGTTTTTT. V usage is TRBV25-1 and J usage is TRBJ2-2, with D hard to call. From germline, CDR1 is MGHDK and CDR2 SYGVNS. Trimming took 2 bases from V and 1 from J, leaving 5 bases between them. The CDR3 is 14 amino acids. The variable domain in full, completed from reference TRBV25-1 and TRBJ2-2, reads EADIYQTPRYLVIGTGKKITLECSQTMGHDKMYWYQQDPGMELHLIHYSYGVNSTEKGDLSSESTVSRIRTEHFPLTLESARPSHTSQYLCASSERLNTGELFFGEGSRLTVL.

The chain links TRBV29-1 to TRBJ2-5, with D possibly TRBD1 on 6 matching bases. V gave up 4 bases and J gave up 1 base, with 7 bases separating them. The V gene's germline CDR1 is SQVTM and CDR2 ANQGSEA. The CDR3 is made up of 12 amino acids. The CDR3 DNA sequence: TGCAGCGTTGGGGGGCTCCAAGAGACCCAGTACTTC. Amino acid sequence: CSVGGLQETQYF. Variable domain in full (rest from reference TRBV29-1 and TRBJ2-5): SAVISQKPSRDICQRGTSLTIQCQVDSQVTMMFWYRQQPGQSLTLIATANQGSEATYESGFVIDKFPISRPNLTFSTLTVSNMSPEDSSIYLCSVGGLQETQYFGPGTRLLVL.

CDR3 residues: CASSQTLPGQGETGEQFF. Written as DNA, the CDR3 is TGTGCCAGCAGCCAAACCCTTCCGGGACAGGGGGAAACGGGTGAGCAGTTCTTC. The chain combines TRBV14 with TRBJ2-1; 11 bases match TRBD1. Germline-derived CDR1 and CDR2 are SGHDN and FVKESK. V shed 2 bases, J shed 9 bases, and the junction held 15 bases outside the gene matches. CDR3 length equals 18 residues.

This chain joins TRBV2 and TRBJ1-2; D remains unclear. The CDR3 covers 10 residues. Germline loops: CDR1 SNHLY, CDR2 FYNNEI. The V end lost 3 bases, the J end lost 9 bases, and 5 bases lay between the germline ends. The CDR3 DNA follows: TGTGCCAGCAGTGAGTTTAGCTACACCTTC. As protein: CASSEFSYTF.

The V call is TRBV29-1, the J call TRBJ2-1, with a weak D call TRBD1 (5 bases). Trimming left V 6 bases short and J 2 bases short, with 14 bases between. Germline assignment: CDR1 SQVTM and CDR2 ANQGSEA. The CDR3 covers 14 residues. The CDR3 loop reads CSVRQRSTYNEQFF. CDR3 sequence (DNA): TGCAGCGTACGACAGAGGAGCACCTACAATGAGCAGTTCTTC.

This clone showed up many times. This chain's CDR3 is CASSVNIQYF. In nucleotides, the CDR3 is TGCGCCAGCAGTGTTAACATTCAGTACTTC. V gene TRBV10-1 combines with J gene TRBJ2-4; no definite D call. V lost 4 bases to trimming and J lost 7 bases, with 2 bases between them. The germline V gene has CDR1 WNHNN and CDR2 SYGVQD (reference sequence). The CDR3 is 10 residues long.

This clone appeared a few times. The V call is TRBV28, the J call TRBJ1-3, with 7 bases lining up with TRBD1. The germline V gene encodes CDR1 MDHEN and CDR2 SYDVKM. The junction had 5 bases not matched to a gene; V was cut back by 0 bases and J by 0 bases. CDR3 length: 17 residues. CDR3 sequence (DNA): TGTGCCAGCAGTTTATGGGGGACAGTCCTCTCTGGAAACACCATATATTTT. Protein product: CASSLWGTVLSGNTIYF. Complete variable domain (other parts from reference TRBV28 and TRBJ1-3): DVKVTQSSRYLVKRTGEKVFLECVQDMDHENMFWYRQDPGLGLRLIYFSYDVKMKEKGDIPEGYSVSREKKERFSLILESASTNQTSMYLCASSLWGTVLSGNTIYFGEGSWLTVV.

CDR3 DNA sequence: TGTGCCAGTAGTCGCGGCCAGGGGGTAGGTTTCAGCAATCAGCCCCAGCATTTT. As protein: CASSRGQGVGFSNQPQHF. This chain joins TRBV19 and TRBJ1-5; 7 bases match TRBD1. V was clipped by 5 bases and J by 1 base; unmatched bases: 14. The V gene's germline CDR1 is LNHDA and CDR2 SQIVND (reference sequence). The CDR3 extends over 18 amino acids.

The chain combines TRBV19 with TRBJ2-5; TRBD2 might be the D (6 bases). V lost 2 bases and J 5 bases, leaving 21 bases between the germline ends. This CDR3 spans 17 amino acids. The germline V gene has CDR1 LNHDA and CDR2 SQIVND (reference sequence). CDR3 nucleotide sequence: TGTGCCAGTAGTATACGGGGGACCCATAACGAGTTGGAGACCCAGTACTTC. It codes for CASSIRGTHNELETQYF.

This clone was found many times. The chain's CDR3 is CAITRTGIGNYGYTF. The CDR3 nucleotides are TGTGCCATCACTAGAACAGGGATTGGTAACTATGGCTACACCTTC. The rearrangement uses TRBV10-3 and TRBJ1-2; maybe TRBD1 (6 bases). The CDR3 extends over 15 amino acids. V lost 7 bases to trimming and J lost 1 base, with 16 bases between them. Germline lookup yields CDR1 ENHRY and CDR2 SYGVKD.

The chain links TRBV5-1 to TRBJ2-5; TRBD2 matches at 7 bases. The V gene end was trimmed by 0 bases and the J gene end by 3 bases; junction bases not matched to a gene: 2. The V gene's germline CDR1 is SGHRS and CDR2 YFSETQ. The CDR3 is 14 amino acids. The CDR3 is CASSLALAEETQYF. DNA for the CDR3: TGCGCCAGCAGCTTGGCCCTAGCGGAAGAGACCCAGTACTTC.

In its sample, this clone was seen once. This CDR3 is also generated by other DNA sequences in the sample. V is TRBV5-4 and J is TRBJ1-2; D remains unclear. There are 13 residues in the CDR3. The germline CDR1 and CDR2 sequences are SGHNT and YYREEE (reference sequence). Trimming took 4 bases from V and 2 from J, leaving 9 bases between them. The chain's CDR3 is CASSQGRNYGYTF. The CDR3, as DNA: TGTGCCAGCAGCCAAGGGCGCAACTATGGCTACACCTTC.